The 20 T cell receptor beta chains below come from one sample, sequenced in a study of cytomegalovirus exposure and HLA in healthy donors. Primers for the PCR totalled 60 Vbeta and 13 Jbeta. Generated by immunoSEQ multiplex PCR, the TCRdb table keeps only in-frame clones and is missing some. This sample has under 170,000 clones, with 79% found just once. The source material was PBMCs. These TCRs come from a man in his forties or fifties in good health and CMV-seropositive.

The J gene is TRBJ2-7, the V gene TRBV10-3; 7 bases fit TRBD1. CDR3 size: 14 residues. The trim removed 1 base at V and 6 bases at J, leaving 6 bases unmatched. Germline CDR1 and CDR2: ENHRY and SYGVKD. The DNA of the CDR3 is TGTGCCATCAGTGAGTTTTCGACAGGGATCGAGCAGTACTTC. Its protein is CAISEFSTGIEQYF.

V is TRBV20-1 and J is TRBJ2-3, with D possibly matching TRBD2 (6 bases). V lost 6 bases, J lost 6 bases, and 10 bases lay in between. The germline V gene encodes CDR1 DFQATT and CDR2 SNEGSKA (reference sequence). This CDR3 region has 11 residues. The CDR3 spells CSAREYDTQYF. The CDR3 DNA follows: TGCAGTGCCCGGGAGTATGATACGCAGTATTTT.

The V gene is TRBV6-1, the J gene TRBJ2-2; 7 nucleotides agree with TRBD1. Trimming at V came to 6 bases and at J to 3 bases, leaving 7 bases not matched to a gene. The CDR3 contains 15 residues. Germline lookup yields CDR1 MNHNS and CDR2 SASEGT. CDR3 coding DNA: TGTGCCAGCAGACCCGGGACAGCCTACACCGGGGAGCTGTTTTTT. Translating gives CASRPGTAYTGELFF.

On this clone: The same CDR3 is also encoded by other DNA sequences in this sample. The J gene is TRBJ1-1, the V gene TRBV5-1, with D maybe TRBD1 (6 bases). V lost 4 bases, J lost 2 bases, and 12 bases lay in between. In germline, CDR1 is SGHRS, CDR2 YFSETQ. This CDR3 has 14 residues. The DNA of the CDR3 is TGCGCCAGCAGCCCGACAGGCCTTAACACTGAAGCTTTCTTT. Its protein is CASSPTGLNTEAFF.

The chain uses TRBV5-1 and TRBJ2-7, with 10 bases identical to TRBD2. Germline V gives CDR1 SGHRS, CDR2 YFSETQ. After removal of 0 bases from V and 5 bases from J, the junction contained 5 bases not matched to a gene. The CDR3 totals 15 residues. CDR3 DNA: TGCGCCAGCAGCTTGGCTAGCGGGAGTCCCAACGAGCAGTACTTC. The encoded protein is CASSLASGSPNEQYF.

This clone was seen once. J is TRBJ1-5 and V is TRBV18, with 7 bases that match TRBD1. The trim removed 5 bases at V and 4 bases at J, leaving 8 bases unmatched. CDR1 KGHSH and CDR2 LQKENI come from the germline V gene. This CDR3 spans 15 amino acids. This chain's CDR3 is CASSEQGLGNQPQHF. The CDR3 nucleotides read TGTGCCAGCTCAGAACAGGGGTTGGGTAATCAGCCCCAGCATTTT.

The rearrangement links TRBV6-6 to TRBJ2-2; 9 positions agree with TRBD1. The CDR3 runs to 15 residues. The V gene's germline CDR1 is MNHNY and CDR2 SVGAGI (reference sequence). V gave up 5 bases and J gave up 0 bases; unmatched junction bases: 1. The CDR3 loop is CASSRQGANTGELFF. The CDR3 DNA sequence: TGTGCCAGCAGTCGACAGGGGGCGAACACCGGGGAGCTGTTTTTT.

The chain links TRBV6-6 to TRBJ1-5, with TRBD1 as a possible D gene (5 bases). Germline V CDR1 and CDR2: MNHNY, SVGAGI (reference sequence). The CDR3 spans 16 residues. The V gene lost 0 bases and the J gene lost 4 bases, with 13 bases spanning the gap. CDR3 coding DNA: TGTGCCAGCAGTTACTCGCAGACAGATGTTAATCAGCCCCAGCATTTT. It encodes CASSYSQTDVNQPQHF.

The chain combines TRBV5-1 with TRBJ2-7, with TRBD1 matching 8 bases. The V gene end was trimmed by 0 bases and the J gene end by 3 bases; junction bases not matched to a gene: 2. Per germline, CDR1 SGHRS and CDR2 YFSETQ. The CDR3 has 14 residues. CDR3 in amino acids: CASSLDRGSYEQYF. The CDR3 DNA reads TGCGCCAGCAGCTTGGACAGGGGGAGCTACGAGCAGTACTTC.

The chain has TRBV20-1 and TRBJ2-3; perhaps TRBD1 as D (6 bases). V was pared by 2 bases and J by 10 bases, with 10 bases between. The germline V gene encodes CDR1 DFQATT and CDR2 SNEGSKA (reference sequence). The CDR3 runs to 11 residues. CDR3 amino acids: CSARTGTAQYF. The CDR3 nucleotides are TGCAGTGCTAGAACAGGGACGGCGCAGTATTTT.

J is TRBJ2-3 and V is TRBV5-1, with 8 bases aligning to TRBD2. CDR3 size: 18 residues. V shed 4 bases, J shed 2 bases, and the junction held 15 bases outside the gene matches. CDR1 SGHRS and CDR2 YFSETQ come from the germline V gene. The CDR3 DNA sequence: TGCGCCAGCAGCGGATATAGCGGGGTCGGAGGGGTCACAGATACGCAGTATTTT. Encoded protein: CASSGYSGVGGVTDTQYF. The variable domain in full, completed from reference TRBV5-1 and TRBJ2-3, reads KAGVTQTPRYLIKTRGQQVTLSCSPISGHRSVSWYQQTPGQGLQFLFEYFSETQRNKGNFPGRFSGRQFSNSRSEMNVSTLELGDSALYLCASSGYSGVGGVTDTQYFGPGTRLTVL.

The genes are TRBV18 and TRBJ2-2; possibly TRBD1 for D (6 bases). CDR3 length: 15 amino acids. V gave up 3 bases and J gave up 3 bases, with 11 bases separating them. Germline loops: CDR1 KGHSH, CDR2 LQKENI. CDR3 residues: CASSPGQTDTGELFF. CDR3 coding DNA: TGTGCCAGCTCACCGGGACAAACGGACACCGGGGAGCTGTTTTTT.

The chain links TRBV5-4 to TRBJ1-5; no clear D gene. The germline V gene encodes CDR1 SGHNT and CDR2 YYREEE (reference sequence). The CDR3 runs to 15 residues. Trimming shortened V by 4 bases and J by 0 bases, and 11 bases separated the two germline ends. CDR3 bases: TGTGCCAGCAGCCGCTCTCCCTATAGCAATCAGCCCCAGCATTTT. Residues: CASSRSPYSNQPQHF.

Worth noting for this clone: This sample includes further DNA sequences coding for the same CDR3. This chain uses TRBV7-9 with TRBJ1-1, with a tentative D call TRBD1 (6 bases). Germline CDR1 is SEHNR and CDR2 is FQNEAQ (reference sequence). The V end lost 1 base, the J end lost 4 bases, and 7 bases lay between the germline ends. This CDR3 spans 13 amino acids. Here the CDR3 reads CASSLEGGTEAFF. CDR3 nucleotides: TGTGCCAGCAGCTTAGAAGGGGGCACTGAAGCTTTCTTT.

The chain uses TRBV7-3 and TRBJ2-1; the match to TRBD2 covers 8 bases. The CDR3 is 15 residues long. Germline lookup yields CDR1 SGHTA and CDR2 FQGTGA. V was clipped by 6 bases and J by 6 bases; unmatched bases: 10. DNA of the CDR3: TGTGCCAGCAGTCAACAGCTAGCGGGTTTCAATGAGCAGTTCTTC. Protein: CASSQQLAGFNEQFF.

V and J are TRBV30 and TRBJ1-4; D is possibly TRBD1 (6 bases). This CDR3 region has 13 residues. The ends were cut back, 0 bases at V and 15 bases at J, with 17 bases in the middle. The germline V gene has CDR1 GTSNPN and CDR2 SVGIG (reference sequence). CDR3 in amino acids: CAWSVGAMREVFF. The CDR3 DNA sequence: TGTGCCTGGAGTGTGGGGGCGATGAGAGAGGTGTTTTTT.

This chain joins TRBV19 and TRBJ2-2; D is possibly TRBD1 (6 bases). The V gene's germline CDR1 is LNHDA and CDR2 SQIVND (reference sequence). V was pared by 3 bases and J by 6 bases, with 8 bases between. The CDR3 loop spans 13 amino acids. This CDR3 reads CASSMQGPGELFF. In DNA form, the CDR3 reads TGTGCCAGTAGTATGCAGGGGCCCGGGGAGCTGTTTTTT.

The V and J genes are TRBV9 and TRBJ2-1; 11 nucleotides line up with TRBD2. The V segment lost 4 bases and the J segment 7 bases; nucleotides outside the gene matches: 7. The germline CDR1 and CDR2 sequences are SGDLS and YYNGEE. The length of the CDR3 is 15 residues. CDR3 sequence (DNA): TGTGCCAGCAGCATTACTAGCGGGAGTAGGAATGAGCAGTTCTTC. Translated, it gives CASSITSGSRNEQFF.

This chain joins TRBV7-9 and TRBJ2-3; D is uncertain. The CDR3 sequence is 14 residues long. V was trimmed by 0 bases and J by 5 bases, leaving 9 bases between them. CDR1 is SEHNR and CDR2 is FQNEAQ in the germline V gene (reference sequence). The CDR3 loop reads CASSLANSGDTQYF. CDR3 nucleotide sequence: TGTGCCAGCAGCTTAGCGAACTCGGGAGATACGCAGTATTTT.

This sequence joins TRBV5-4 and TRBJ2-1, with 8 bases that match TRBD2. V shed 6 bases and J 5 bases; nucleotides not matched to a gene: 7. Germline assignment: CDR1 SGHNT and CDR2 YYREEE (reference sequence). CDR3 size: 14 residues. The CDR3 DNA is TGTGCCAGCACCCCCGCGGGGGGCCACAATGAGCAGTTCTTC. Amino acid sequence: CASTPAGGHNEQFF.